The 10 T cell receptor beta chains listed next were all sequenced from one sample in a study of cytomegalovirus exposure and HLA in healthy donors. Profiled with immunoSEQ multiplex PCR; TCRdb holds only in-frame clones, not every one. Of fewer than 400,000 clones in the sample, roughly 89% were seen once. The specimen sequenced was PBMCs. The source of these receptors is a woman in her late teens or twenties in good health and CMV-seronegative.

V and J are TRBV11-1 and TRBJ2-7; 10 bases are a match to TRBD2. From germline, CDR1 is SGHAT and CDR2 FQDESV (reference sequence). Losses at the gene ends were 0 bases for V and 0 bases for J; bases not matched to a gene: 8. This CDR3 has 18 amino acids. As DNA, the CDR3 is TGTGCCAGCAGCTTAGCGCTAGCGGGAGCGATCAACTCCTACGAGCAGTACTTC. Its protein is CASSLALAGAINSYEQYF.

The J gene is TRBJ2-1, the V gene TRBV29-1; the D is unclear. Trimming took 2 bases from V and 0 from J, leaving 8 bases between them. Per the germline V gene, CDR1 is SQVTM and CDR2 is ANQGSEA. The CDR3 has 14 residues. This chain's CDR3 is CSVESTSSYNEQFF. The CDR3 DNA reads TGCAGCGTTGAATCTACGAGCTCCTACAATGAGCAGTTCTTC.

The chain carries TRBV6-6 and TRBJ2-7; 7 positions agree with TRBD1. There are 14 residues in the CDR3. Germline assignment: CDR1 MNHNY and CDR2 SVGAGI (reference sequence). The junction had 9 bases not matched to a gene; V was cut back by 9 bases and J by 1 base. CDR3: CASTDRVGSYEQYF. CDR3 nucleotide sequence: TGTGCCAGTACTGACAGGGTAGGATCCTACGAGCAGTACTTC.

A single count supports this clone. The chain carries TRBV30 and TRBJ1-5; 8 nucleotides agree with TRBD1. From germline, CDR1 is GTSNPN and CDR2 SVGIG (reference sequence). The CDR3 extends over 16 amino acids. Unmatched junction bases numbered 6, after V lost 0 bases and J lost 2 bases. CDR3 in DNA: TGTGCCTGGAGTGTTTCGGAGACAGGGGGCAATCAGCCCCAGCATTTT. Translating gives CAWSVSETGGNQPQHF.

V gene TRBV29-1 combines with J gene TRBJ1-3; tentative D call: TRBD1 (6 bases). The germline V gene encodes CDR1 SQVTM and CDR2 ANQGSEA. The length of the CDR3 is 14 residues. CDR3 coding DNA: TGCAGTATACAGGGAGCGGGGTCTGGAAACACCATATATTTT. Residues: CSIQGAGSGNTIYF.

CDR3 DNA sequence: TGCGCCAGCAATTACCCCGGGACAGGGGGCAATGAGCAGTTCTTC. It specifies CASNYPGTGGNEQFF. The chain combines TRBV4-1 with TRBJ2-1; 11 nucleotides line up with TRBD1. The CDR3 sequence is 15 residues long. From germline, CDR1 is MGHRA and CDR2 YSYEKL. Germline trimming cut 7 bases from V and 6 bases from J; bases unmatched to any gene: 8.

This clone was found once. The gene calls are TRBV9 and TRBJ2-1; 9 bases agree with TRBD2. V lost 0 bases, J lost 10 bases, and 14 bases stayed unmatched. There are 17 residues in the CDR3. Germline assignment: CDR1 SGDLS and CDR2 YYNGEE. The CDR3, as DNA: TGTGCCAGCAGCGTAGAAGGGGTGCTGCGGGAGGGTGGCGAGCAGTTCTTC. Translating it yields CASSVEGVLREGGEQFF. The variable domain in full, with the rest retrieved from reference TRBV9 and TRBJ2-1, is DSGVTQTPKHLITATGQRVTLRCSPRSGDLSVYWYQQSLDQGLQFLIQYYNGEERAKGNILERFSAQQFPDLHSELNLSSLELGDSALYFCASSVEGVLREGGEQFFGPGTRLTVL.

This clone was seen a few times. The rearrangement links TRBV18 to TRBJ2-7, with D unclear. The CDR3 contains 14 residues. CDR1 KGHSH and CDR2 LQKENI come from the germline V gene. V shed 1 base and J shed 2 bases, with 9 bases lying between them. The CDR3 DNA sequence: TGTGCCAGCTCACCACAGGCAGGTGCCTACGAGCAGTACTTC. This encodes CASSPQAGAYEQYF. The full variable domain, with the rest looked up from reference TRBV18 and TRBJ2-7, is NAGVMQNPRHLVRRRGQEARLRCSPMKGHSHVYWYRQLPEEGLKFMVYLQKENIIDESGMPKERFSAEFPKEGPSILRIQQVVRGDSAAYFCASSPQAGAYEQYFGPGTRLTVT.

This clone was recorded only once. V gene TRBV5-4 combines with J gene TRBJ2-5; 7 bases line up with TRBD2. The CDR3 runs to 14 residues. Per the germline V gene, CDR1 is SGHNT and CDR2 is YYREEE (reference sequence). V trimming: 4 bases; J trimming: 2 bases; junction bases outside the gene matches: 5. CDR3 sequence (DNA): TGTGCCAGCAGCCGAGGGACTACTCAAGAGACCCAGTACTTC. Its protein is CASSRGTTQETQYF.

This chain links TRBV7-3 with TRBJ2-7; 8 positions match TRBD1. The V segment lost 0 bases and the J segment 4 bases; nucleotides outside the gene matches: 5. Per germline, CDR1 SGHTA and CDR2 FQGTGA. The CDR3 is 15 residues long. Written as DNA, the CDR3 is TGTGCCAGCAGCTTAACGGCAGGGGGCTGGTACGAGCAGTACTTC. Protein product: CASSLTAGGWYEQYF.